The source of this TCR beta chain is a study of shared clonotypes between healthy human individuals. On this clone itself: The antigen is not known.

Produced via immunoSEQ multiplex PCR; TCRdb's table is partial and in-frame only. The table has more than 2,000,000 clones, approximately 90% seen once. The CDR3 extends over 16 amino acids. In germline, CDR1 is MDHEN, CDR2 SYDVKM. The V end lost 3 bases, the J end lost 1 base, and 15 bases lay between the germline ends. Whole-study results and caveats: Although depth was large, rarefaction showed that sequencing of the sorted subsets was incomplete.

Sequencing input: naive CD4+ T cells sorted from blood. As to subset: CD45RA+ positively selected. This chain links TRBV28 with TRBJ1-1, with D maybe TRBD1 (5 bases). The TCR originated in a man aged 18 to 35 in good health. CDR3 amino acids: CASSFVEGRGNTEAFF. As DNA, the CDR3 is TGTGCCAGCAGTTTCGTGGAGGGGCGGGGGAACACTGAAGCTTTCTTT.